This TCR beta chain stems from a study of cytomegalovirus exposure and HLA in healthy donors. Study results and caveats: Most sequenced TCRs were rare (though some public TCRs occurred in many donors).

60 Vbeta and 13 Jbeta primers were used in PCR. The method was immunoSEQ multiplex PCR; TCRdb's version includes in-frame clones alone and lacks a portion of them. The repertoire shows under 150,000 clones; the top ten hold roughly 2%. On this clone itself: Its antigen is currently unknown.

The sequence came from a woman aged 55-69 years in good health and CMV-seronegative. Sequenced material: PBMCs.

CDR3 protein: CASRITGGSEQYF. CDR3 DNA sequence: TGTGCCAGCAGAATTACAGGGGGCAGCGAGCAGTACTTC. V gene TRBV27 combines with J gene TRBJ2-7; 9 positions agree with TRBD1. J was trimmed by 6 bases and V by 6 bases; bases with no gene match: 6. The CDR3 extends over 13 amino acids. The germline V gene encodes CDR1 MNHEY and CDR2 SMNVEV (reference sequence).